This TCR beta chain was captured by sequencing in a study of read filtering for tumor transcriptome and immune sequencing. Overall study: Among patients, roughly 17 were male and more than 13 female, aged roughly 40 to 90 (mean approximately 64).

This clonotype was seen at least ten times. As yet, its antigen is unknown. Germline-derived CDR1 and CDR2 are MGHRA and YSYEKL. The CDR3 has 14 residues. V was trimmed by 5 bases and J by 3 bases, leaving 14 bases between them. Overall study results and limits: IR-seq captured clonotypes deeper and more reliably than RNA-seq.

This library used roughly 370 ng RNA and molecular barcoded adaptors spanning alpha/delta and beta/gamma chains. TCRdb re-called the reads with MiXCR, one entry per CDR3 protein. The table records 8,900 or so distinct CDR3 sequences, about 15% of them present only once. The receptor's source is a donor aged 40 or over with multiple myeloma. The chain is built from TRBV4-1 and TRBJ2-7; tentatively, D is TRBD1 (5 bases). Sequencing input: a population of CD138-negative cells sorted from bone marrow. In DNA form, the CDR3 reads TGCGCCAGCAGCTCCCGCGACAGCAGCTACGAGCAGTACTTC. Amino acids: CASSSRDSSYEQYF.